The clone carrying this T cell receptor (beta chain) was seen only once. Its antigen remains unknown. This CDR3 region has 15 residues. V lost 4 bases, J lost 3 bases, and 16 bases lay in between. Germline-derived CDR1 and CDR2 are SGHAT and FQNNGV. This record comes from a study of blood T cells in healthy people across ages. Looking at the study overall: About one barcoded beta molecule per two T cells was the capture yield of template switching. General observations from the study: Relative to aged donors, long-lived donors carried more naive CD4+ cells and displayed higher diversity. With age, beta diversity per million T cells declined roughly linearly, significantly by about 40.

A J-beta primer mix and a sample-barcoded 5' primer were used in a second PCR of about 7 to 12 cycles. A 12-random-nucleotide template-switch adaptor tagged each cDNA molecule. One entry per CDR3 protein results from TCRdb running MiXCR on the 5' RACE reads. This sample carries 1.5 million to 2 million distinct CDR3 sequences, about 50% of them seen once, and the ten largest clones take roughly 2.1%. Sequencing input: blood. The TCR was taken from a woman in her thirties or forties in good health. The chain has TRBV11-2 and TRBJ2-7; D may correspond to TRBD1 or TRBD2 (5 bases each). In nucleotides, the CDR3 is TGTGCCAGCAGCTCGTACGGGACCCAAAGCTACGAGCAGTACTTC. It codes for CASSSYGTQSYEQYF.